Listed below are T cell receptor beta chains from one sample, sequenced in a study of cytomegalovirus exposure and HLA in healthy donors. Clones were sequenced by immunoSEQ multiplex PCR, and TCRdb holds only the in-frame ones, with some missing. Of fewer than 250,000 clones listed, approximately 79% are singletons. The sample consisted of PBMCs. These receptors came from a woman aged 18-29 years in good health and CMV-seronegative. CDR3s include the opening cysteine and the closing phenylalanine or tryptophan. D genes are given only for firm matches. Clone size is given for some rows only: seen once, a few or many times, or a class if the clone is expanded.

>TRBV6-1|TRBJ1-5|NA|NA
CASSGQVNQPQHF
TGTGCCAGCAGTGGGCAAGTCAATCAGCCCCAGCATTTT
>TRBV7-7|TRBJ2-3|TRBD2|NA
CASSLVAGGRDTQYF
TGTGCCAGCAGCTTAGTAGCGGGGGGGAGAGATACGCAGTATTTT
>TRBV7-2|TRBJ1-1|NA|few
CASRSGGSGEAFF
TGTGCCAGCAGGTCTGGAGGGTCGGGTGAAGCTTTCTTT
>TRBV4-1|TRBJ2-3|TRBD2|NA
CASSQPGLQSLTDTQYF
TGCGCCAGCAGCCAACCGGGACTACAATCGCTCACAGATACGCAGTATTTT
>TRBV5-1|TRBJ1-2|NA|NA
CASSLETGFNYGYTF
TGCGCCAGCAGCTTGGAGACAGGCTTTAACTATGGCTACACCTTC
>TRBV6-6|TRBJ2-7|TRBD1|NA
CASSYSGQRNEQYF
TGTGCCAGCAGTTACTCGGGACAGAGAAACGAGCAGTACTTC
>TRBV4-2|TRBJ2-7|TRBD2|NA
CASSQTSGSLHEQYF
TGTGCCAGCAGCCAAACTAGCGGGAGTCTCCACGAGCAGTACTTC
>TRBV7-9|TRBJ1-1|NA|NA
CASSLETGLVTEAFF
TGTGCCAGCAGCTTAGAAACAGGGCTCGTCACTGAAGCTTTCTTT
>TRBV9|TRBJ2-3|TRBD1|once
CASSETGTGFARDTQYF
TGTGCCAGCAGCGAGACCGGGACAGGGTTTGCTCGAGATACGCAGTATTTT
>TRBV18|TRBJ1-4|TRBD1|NA
CASSPTVGQGAVEKLFF
TGTGCCAGCTCACCGACCGTGGGACAGGGGGCTGTTGAAAAACTGTTTTTT
>TRBV6-5|TRBJ1-1|NA|few
CASTGMNTEAFF
TGTGCCAGCACGGGAATGAACACTGAAGCTTTCTTT
>TRBV9|TRBJ2-2|NA|NA
CASSVAVTGELFF
TGTGCCAGCAGCGTAGCTGTTACCGGGGAGCTGTTTTTT
>TRBV7-3|TRBJ1-2|TRBD1|NA
CASSYRTGDGYTF
TGTGCCAGCAGCTACAGGACAGGGGACGGCTACACCTTC
>TRBV28|TRBJ1-5|NA|NA
CASWDTNDSNQPQHF
TGTGCCAGCTGGGACACGAACGATAGCAATCAGCCCCAGCATTTT
>TRBV7-9|TRBJ1-2|TRBD1|NA
CASSPCSTGGGYTF
TGTGCCAGCAGCCCCTGCAGTACAGGGGGGGGCTACACCTTC
>TRBV14|TRBJ1-6|TRBD1|NA
CASSQTGQVLPLHF
TGTGCCAGCAGCCAAACGGGACAGGTCCTGCCCCTCCACTTT
>TRBV28|TRBJ1-4|NA|NA
CASSFGGQYNEKLFF
TGTGCCAGCAGTTTTGGCGGACAGTATAATGAAAAACTGTTTTTT